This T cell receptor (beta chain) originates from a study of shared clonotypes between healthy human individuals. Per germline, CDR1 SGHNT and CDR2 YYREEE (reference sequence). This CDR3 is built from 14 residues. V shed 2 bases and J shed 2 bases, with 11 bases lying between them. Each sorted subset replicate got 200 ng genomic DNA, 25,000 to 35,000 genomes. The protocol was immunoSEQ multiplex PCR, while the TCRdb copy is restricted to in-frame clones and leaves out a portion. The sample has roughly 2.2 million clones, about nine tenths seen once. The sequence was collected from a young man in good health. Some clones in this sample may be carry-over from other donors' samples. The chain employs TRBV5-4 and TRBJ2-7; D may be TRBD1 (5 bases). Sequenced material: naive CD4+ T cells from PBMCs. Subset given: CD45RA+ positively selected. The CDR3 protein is CASSFFQGTYEQYF. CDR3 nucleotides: TGTGCCAGCAGCTTCTTCCAGGGTACCTACGAGCAGTACTTC.